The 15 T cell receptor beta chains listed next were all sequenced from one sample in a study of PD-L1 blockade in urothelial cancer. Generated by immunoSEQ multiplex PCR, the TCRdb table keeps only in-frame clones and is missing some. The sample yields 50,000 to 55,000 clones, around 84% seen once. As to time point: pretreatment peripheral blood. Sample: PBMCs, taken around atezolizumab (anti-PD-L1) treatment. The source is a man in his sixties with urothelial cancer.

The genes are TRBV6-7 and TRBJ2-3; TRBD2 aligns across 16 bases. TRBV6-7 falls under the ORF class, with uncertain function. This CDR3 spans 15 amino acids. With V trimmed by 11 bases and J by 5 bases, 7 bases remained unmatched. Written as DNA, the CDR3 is TGTGCCGGGGGGGGACTAGCGGGAGGGGGAGATACGCAGTATTTT. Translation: CAGGGLAGGGDTQYF.

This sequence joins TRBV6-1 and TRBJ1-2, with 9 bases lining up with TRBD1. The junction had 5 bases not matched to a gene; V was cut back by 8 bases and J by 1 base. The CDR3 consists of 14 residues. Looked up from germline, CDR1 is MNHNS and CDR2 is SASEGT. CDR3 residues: CASEDRGYNYGYTF. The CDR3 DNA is TGTGCCAGCGAAGACAGGGGGTATAACTATGGCTACACCTTC.

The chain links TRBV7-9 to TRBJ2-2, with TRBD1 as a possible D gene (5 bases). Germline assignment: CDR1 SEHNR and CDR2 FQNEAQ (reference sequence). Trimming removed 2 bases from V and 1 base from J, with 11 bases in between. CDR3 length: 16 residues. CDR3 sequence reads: CASSLILTVNTGELFF. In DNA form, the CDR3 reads TGTGCCAGCAGCTTAATTTTGACAGTGAACACCGGGGAGCTGTTTTTT.

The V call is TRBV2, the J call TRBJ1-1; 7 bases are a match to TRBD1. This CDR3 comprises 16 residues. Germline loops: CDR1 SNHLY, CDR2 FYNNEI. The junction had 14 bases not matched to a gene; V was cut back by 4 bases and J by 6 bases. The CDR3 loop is CASSGLIGQAGAEAFF. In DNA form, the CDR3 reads TGTGCCAGCAGTGGTCTTATAGGACAGGCCGGGGCTGAAGCTTTCTTT.

CDR3 protein: CASSQDMGPYEQYF. Here the CDR3 DNA reads TGTGCCAGCAGCCAAGATATGGGCCCTTACGAGCAGTACTTC. The chain has TRBV4-2 and TRBJ2-7, with D unclear. This CDR3 region has 14 residues. Germline CDR1 and CDR2: LGHNA and YNFKEQ. The ends were cut back, 0 bases at V and 4 bases at J, with 10 bases in the middle.

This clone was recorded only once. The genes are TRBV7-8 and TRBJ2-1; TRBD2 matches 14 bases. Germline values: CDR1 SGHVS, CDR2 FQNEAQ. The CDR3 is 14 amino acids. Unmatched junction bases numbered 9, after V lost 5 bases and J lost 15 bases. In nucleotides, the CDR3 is TGTGCCAGCAGCCAAGGGACTAGCGGGAGTCCGCGGTTCTTC. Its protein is CASSQGTSGSPRFF.

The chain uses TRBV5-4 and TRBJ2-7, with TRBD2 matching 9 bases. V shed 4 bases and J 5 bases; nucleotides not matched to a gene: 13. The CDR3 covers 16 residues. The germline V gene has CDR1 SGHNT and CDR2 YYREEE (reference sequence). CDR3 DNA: TGTGCCAGCAGCCCCCTCAAAGGGCGGGGGGGCCACGAGCAGTACTTC. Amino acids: CASSPLKGRGGHEQYF.

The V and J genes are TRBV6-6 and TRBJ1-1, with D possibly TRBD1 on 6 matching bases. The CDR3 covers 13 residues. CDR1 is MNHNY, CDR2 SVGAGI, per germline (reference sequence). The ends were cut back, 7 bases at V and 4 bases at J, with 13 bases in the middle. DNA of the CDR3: TGTGCCAGCATAGGGGAAGGGGGCACTGAAGCTTTCTTT. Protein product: CASIGEGGTEAFF.

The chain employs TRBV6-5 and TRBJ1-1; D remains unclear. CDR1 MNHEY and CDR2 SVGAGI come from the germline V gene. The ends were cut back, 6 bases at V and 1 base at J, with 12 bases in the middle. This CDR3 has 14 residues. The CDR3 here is CASREITENTEAFF. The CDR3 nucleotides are TGTGCCAGCAGGGAAATAACAGAGAACACTGAAGCTTTCTTT.

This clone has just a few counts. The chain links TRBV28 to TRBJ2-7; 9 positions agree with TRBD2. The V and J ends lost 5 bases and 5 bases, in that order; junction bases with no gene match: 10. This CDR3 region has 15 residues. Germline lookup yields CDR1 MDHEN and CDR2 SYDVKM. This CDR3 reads CASSQYGTSLHEQYF. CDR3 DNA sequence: TGTGCCAGCAGTCAATATGGGACTAGCCTACACGAGCAGTACTTC. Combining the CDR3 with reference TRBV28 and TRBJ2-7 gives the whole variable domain DVKVTQSSRYLVKRTGEKVFLECVQDMDHENMFWYRQDPGLGLRLIYFSYDVKMKEKGDIPEGYSVSREKKERFSLILESASTNQTSMYLCASSQYGTSLHEQYFGPGTRLTVT.

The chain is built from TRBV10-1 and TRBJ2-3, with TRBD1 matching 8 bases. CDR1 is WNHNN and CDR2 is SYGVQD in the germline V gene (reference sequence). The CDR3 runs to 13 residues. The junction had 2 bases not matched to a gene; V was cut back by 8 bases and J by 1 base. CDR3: CASEDRGTDTQYF. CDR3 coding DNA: TGCGCCAGCGAGGACAGGGGCACAGATACGCAGTATTTT.

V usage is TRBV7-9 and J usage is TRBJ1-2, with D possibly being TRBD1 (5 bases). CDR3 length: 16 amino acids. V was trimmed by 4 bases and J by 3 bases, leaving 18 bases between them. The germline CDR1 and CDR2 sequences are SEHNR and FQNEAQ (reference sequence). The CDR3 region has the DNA TGTGCCAGCAGCTCTCCGGACCTTCCAGGGCACTATGGCTACACCTTC. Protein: CASSSPDLPGHYGYTF.

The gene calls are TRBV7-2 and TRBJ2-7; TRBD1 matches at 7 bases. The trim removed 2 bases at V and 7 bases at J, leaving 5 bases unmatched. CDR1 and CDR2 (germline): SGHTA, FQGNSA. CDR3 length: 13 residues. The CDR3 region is CASSLMRQGEQYF. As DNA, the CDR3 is TGTGCCAGCAGCTTAATGCGACAGGGAGAGCAGTACTTC.

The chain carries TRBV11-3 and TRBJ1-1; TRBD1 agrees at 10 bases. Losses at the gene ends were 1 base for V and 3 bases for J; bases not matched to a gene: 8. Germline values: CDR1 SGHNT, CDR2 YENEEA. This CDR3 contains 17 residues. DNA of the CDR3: TGTGCCAGCAGCTTAGGCTTCGGGACAGGGGAGGACACTGAAGCTTTCTTT. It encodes CASSLGFGTGEDTEAFF. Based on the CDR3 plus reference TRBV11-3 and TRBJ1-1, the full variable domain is EAGVVQSPRYKIIEKKQPVAFWCNPISGHNTLYWYLQNLGQGPELLIRYENEEAVDDSQLPKDRFSAERLKGVDSTLKIQPAELGDSAVYLCASSLGFGTGEDTEAFFGQGTRLTVV.

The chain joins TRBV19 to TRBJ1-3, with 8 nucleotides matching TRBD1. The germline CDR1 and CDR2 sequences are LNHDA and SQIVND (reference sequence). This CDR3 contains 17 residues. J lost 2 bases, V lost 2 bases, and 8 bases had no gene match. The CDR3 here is CASSINSPQGAGNTIYF. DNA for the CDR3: TGTGCCAGTAGTATAAACTCCCCACAGGGGGCTGGAAACACCATATATTTT.